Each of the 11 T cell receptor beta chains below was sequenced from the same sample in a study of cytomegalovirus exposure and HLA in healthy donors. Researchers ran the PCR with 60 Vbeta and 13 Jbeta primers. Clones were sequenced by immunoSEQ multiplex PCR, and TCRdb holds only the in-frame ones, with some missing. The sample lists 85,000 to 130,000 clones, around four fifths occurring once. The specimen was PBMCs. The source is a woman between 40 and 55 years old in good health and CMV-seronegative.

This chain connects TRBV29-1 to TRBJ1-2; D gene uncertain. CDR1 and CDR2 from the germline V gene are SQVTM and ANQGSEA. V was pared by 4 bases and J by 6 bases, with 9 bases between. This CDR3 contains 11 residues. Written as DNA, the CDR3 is TGCAGCGTTGTGGGGAGAGATGGCTACACCTTC. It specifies CSVVGRDGYTF.

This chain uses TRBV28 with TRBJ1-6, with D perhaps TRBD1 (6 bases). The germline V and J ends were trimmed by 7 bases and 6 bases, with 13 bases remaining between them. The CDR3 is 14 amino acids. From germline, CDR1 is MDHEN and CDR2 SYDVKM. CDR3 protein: CASTEDSFNSPLHF. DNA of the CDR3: TGTGCCAGCACCGAGGACAGCTTTAATTCACCCCTCCACTTT.

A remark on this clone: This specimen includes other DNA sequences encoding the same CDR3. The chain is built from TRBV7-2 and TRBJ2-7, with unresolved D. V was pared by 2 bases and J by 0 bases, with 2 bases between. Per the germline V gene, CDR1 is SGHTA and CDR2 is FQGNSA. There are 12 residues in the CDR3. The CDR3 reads CASSLRSYEQYF. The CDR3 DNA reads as TGTGCCAGCAGCTTACGCTCCTACGAGCAGTACTTC.

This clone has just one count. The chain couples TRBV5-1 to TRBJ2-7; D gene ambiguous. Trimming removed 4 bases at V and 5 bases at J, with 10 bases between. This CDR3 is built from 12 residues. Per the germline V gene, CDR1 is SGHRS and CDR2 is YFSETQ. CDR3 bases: TGCGCCAGCAGCCATCAGGCAGACGAGCAGTACTTC. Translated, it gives CASSHQADEQYF.

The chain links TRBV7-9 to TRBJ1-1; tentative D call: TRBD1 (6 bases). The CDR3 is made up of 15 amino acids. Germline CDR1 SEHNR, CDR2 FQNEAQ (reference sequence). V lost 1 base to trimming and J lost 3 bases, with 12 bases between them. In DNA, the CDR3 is TGTGCCAGCAGCTTAGGGGGGGGGCAGGACACTGAAGCTTTCTTT. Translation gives CASSLGGGQDTEAFF.

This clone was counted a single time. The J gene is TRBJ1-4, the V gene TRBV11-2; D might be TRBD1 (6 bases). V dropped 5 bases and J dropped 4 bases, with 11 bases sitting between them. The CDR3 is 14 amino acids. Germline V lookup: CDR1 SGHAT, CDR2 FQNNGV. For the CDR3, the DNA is TGTGCCAGCAGCCGAGGACAGCTTAATGAAAAACTGTTTTTT. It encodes CASSRGQLNEKLFF. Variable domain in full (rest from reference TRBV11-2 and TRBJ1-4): EAGVAQSPRYKIIEKRQSVAFWCNPISGHATLYWYQQILGQGPKLLIQFQNNGVVDDSQLPKDRFSAERLKGVDSTLKIQPAKLEDSAVYLCASSRGQLNEKLFFGSGTQLSVL.

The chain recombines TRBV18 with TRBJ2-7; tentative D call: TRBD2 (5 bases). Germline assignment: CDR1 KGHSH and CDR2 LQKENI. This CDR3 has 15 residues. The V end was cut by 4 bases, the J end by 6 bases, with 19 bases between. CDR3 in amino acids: CASSLRDQAAREQYF. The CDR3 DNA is TGTGCCAGCTCACTCCGGGATCAGGCCGCTCGCGAGCAGTACTTC. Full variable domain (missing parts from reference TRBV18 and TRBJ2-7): NAGVMQNPRHLVRRRGQEARLRCSPMKGHSHVYWYRQLPEEGLKFMVYLQKENIIDESGMPKERFSAEFPKEGPSILRIQQVVRGDSAAYFCASSLRDQAAREQYFGPGTRLTVT.

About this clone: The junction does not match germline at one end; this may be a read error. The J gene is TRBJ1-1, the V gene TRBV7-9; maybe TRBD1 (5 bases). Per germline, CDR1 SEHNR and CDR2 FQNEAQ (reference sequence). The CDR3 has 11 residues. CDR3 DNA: TGTGCCAGCAGCTTGACAGCTGAGGCTTTCTTT. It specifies CASSLTAEAFF.

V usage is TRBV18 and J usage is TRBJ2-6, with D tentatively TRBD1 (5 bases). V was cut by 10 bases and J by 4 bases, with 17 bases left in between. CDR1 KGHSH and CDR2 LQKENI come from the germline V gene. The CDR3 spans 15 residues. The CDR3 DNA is TGTGCCACAACTGCGAAGGGGTCCGGGGCCAACGTCCTGACTTTC. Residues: CATTAKGSGANVLTF.

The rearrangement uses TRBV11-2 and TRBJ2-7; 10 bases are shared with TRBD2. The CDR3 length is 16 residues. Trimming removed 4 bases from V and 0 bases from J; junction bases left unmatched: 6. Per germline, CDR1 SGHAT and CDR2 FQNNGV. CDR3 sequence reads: CASSSRLAGGSYEQYF. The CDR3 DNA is TGTGCCAGCAGCTCTCGACTAGCGGGTGGCTCCTACGAGCAGTACTTC.

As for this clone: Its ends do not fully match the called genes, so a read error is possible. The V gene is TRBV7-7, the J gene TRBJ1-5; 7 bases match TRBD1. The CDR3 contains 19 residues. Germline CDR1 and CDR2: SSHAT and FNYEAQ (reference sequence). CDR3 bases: TGTGCTAGCAGCTGCCCTACCCATTCAGGGGGAGTTCAGAATCAGCCCCAGCATTTT. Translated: CASSCPTHSGGVQNQPQHF.